This entry lists 4 T cell receptor beta chains sequenced from one sample in a study of cytomegalovirus exposure and HLA in healthy donors. Both 60 Vbeta primers and 13 Jbeta primers went into the PCR. Only in-frame clones appear in the TCRdb table, and some are missing; sequencing was by immunoSEQ multiplex PCR. The sample records about 260,000 clones, about four fifths being singletons. Specimen: PBMCs. The source is a woman aged 35 to 49 in good health and CMV-seropositive.

Of note for this clone: A read error may produce the germline difference seen at one junction end. The chain employs TRBV7-9 and TRBJ2-2; the match to TRBD2 covers 7 bases. Germline V gives CDR1 SEHNR, CDR2 FQNEAQ (reference sequence). CDR3 length: 15 amino acids. CDR3 nucleotide sequence: TGTTCCAGCAGCTTAGTGTCCGCGGGAGCCGGGGAGCTGTTTTTT. Translating gives CSSSLVSAGAGELFF.

The V call is TRBV29-1, the J call TRBJ2-1; 13 nucleotides agree with TRBD2. The J segment lost 7 bases and the V segment lost 6 bases, leaving 9 bases of the junction unmatched. The CDR3 spans 15 residues. Germline-derived CDR1 and CDR2 are SQVTM and ANQGSEA. CDR3 amino acids: CSVWGTSGEENEQFF. DNA for the CDR3: TGCAGCGTCTGGGGGACTAGCGGGGAGGAAAATGAGCAGTTCTTC.

This rearrangement joins TRBV5-1 to TRBJ2-1; a weak D match, TRBD2 (5 bases). The CDR3 runs 13 residues. Germline V gene lookup returns CDR1 SGHRS and CDR2 YFSETQ. V was pared by 0 bases and J by 6 bases, with 7 bases between. The chain's CDR3 is CASSLAAGNEQFF. CDR3 in DNA: TGCGCCAGCAGCTTGGCGGCGGGCAATGAGCAGTTCTTC.

The chain is built from TRBV28 and TRBJ1-5, with D maybe TRBD1 (6 bases). V dropped 2 bases and J dropped 1 base, with 9 bases sitting between them. The CDR3 consists of 15 residues. The germline gives CDR1 MDHEN, CDR2 SYDVKM. The CDR3 sequence: CASSLPRGSNQPQHF. Written as DNA, the CDR3 is TGTGCCAGCAGTTTACCCAGGGGCAGCAATCAGCCCCAGCATTTT.